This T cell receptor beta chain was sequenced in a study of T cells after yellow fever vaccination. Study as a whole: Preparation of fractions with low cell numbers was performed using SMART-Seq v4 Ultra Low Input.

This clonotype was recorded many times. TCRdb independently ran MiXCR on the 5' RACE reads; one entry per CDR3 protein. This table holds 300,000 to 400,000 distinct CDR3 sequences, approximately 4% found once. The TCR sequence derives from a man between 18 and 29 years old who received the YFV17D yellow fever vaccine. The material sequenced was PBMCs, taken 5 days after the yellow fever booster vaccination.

CDR3 amino acids: CASSLDPGLEQYF. CDR3 nucleotides: TGCGCCAGCAGCTTGGATCCGGGTTTGGAGCAGTACTTC. The chain has TRBV5-1 and TRBJ2-7; no clear D. The CDR3 runs 13 residues. Germline CDR1 and CDR2: SGHRS and YFSETQ. V was trimmed by 0 bases and J by 7 bases, leaving 11 bases between them.